This TCR beta chain was obtained from a study of shared clonotypes between healthy human individuals. Study processing details: Quality scores were absent from the junction-only immunoSEQ sequences, so filtering differed. Profiling relied on immunoSEQ multiplex PCR, and the TCRdb table lists in-frame clones only, not all of them. V, J and clone size were drawn from that table, and D and trimming were deduced from the DNA. The sample has 2 million to 2.5 million clones; 90% to 97% are singletons. The germline V gene encodes CDR1 MRHNA and CDR2 SNTAGT. This CDR3 spans 16 amino acids. Deletions cut 0 bases from V and 2 bases from J, with 11 bases between. Whole-study findings and limits: Against clonotypes common to all four donors, non-shared ones had lower generation probabilities.

Participating donors were healthy, HIV-negative adults free of recent acute infections or vaccinations. Each sample came from a Caucasian adult donor living in Nashville, Tennessee. Comments on this clone: What it binds is unknown.

The chain joins TRBV6-4 to TRBJ2-1; TRBD1 might be the D (5 bases). The sequencing sample was made of naive CD4+ T cells sorted from blood. As for subset: CD45RA+ positively selected. The receptor was isolated from a man younger than 30 in good health. CDR3 sequence: CASSDSFRVPYNEQFF. The CDR3 DNA reads TGTGCCAGCAGTGACTCTTTCAGGGTCCCCTACAATGAGCAGTTCTTC.